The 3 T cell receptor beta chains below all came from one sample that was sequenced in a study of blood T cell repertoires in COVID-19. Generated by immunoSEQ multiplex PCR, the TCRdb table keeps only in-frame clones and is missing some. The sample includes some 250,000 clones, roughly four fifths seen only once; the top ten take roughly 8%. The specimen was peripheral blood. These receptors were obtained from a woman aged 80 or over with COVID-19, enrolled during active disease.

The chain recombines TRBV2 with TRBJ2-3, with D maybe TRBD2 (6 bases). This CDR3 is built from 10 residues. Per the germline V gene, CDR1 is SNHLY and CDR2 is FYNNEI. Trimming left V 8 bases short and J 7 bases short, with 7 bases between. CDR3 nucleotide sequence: TGTGCCAGCGGGACTTATACGCAGTATTTT. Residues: CASGTYTQYF.

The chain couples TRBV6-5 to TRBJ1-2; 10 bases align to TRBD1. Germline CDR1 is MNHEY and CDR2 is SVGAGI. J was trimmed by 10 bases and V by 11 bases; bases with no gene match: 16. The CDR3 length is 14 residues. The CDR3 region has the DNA TGTGCCGTATTCGAAGGGGGGACAGGGGTGGACTACACCTTC. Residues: CAVFEGGTGVDYTF.

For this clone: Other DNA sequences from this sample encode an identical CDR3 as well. In DNA, the CDR3 is TGTGCCAGCTCACCCGGGACAGGGGAGGCCTATGGCTACACCTTC. Residues: CASSPGTGEAYGYTF. The V call is TRBV18, the J call TRBJ1-2; 10 positions match TRBD1. Germline CDR1 reads KGHSH; CDR2 reads LQKENI. J was trimmed by 4 bases and V by 3 bases; bases with no gene match: 5. The CDR3 covers 15 residues.